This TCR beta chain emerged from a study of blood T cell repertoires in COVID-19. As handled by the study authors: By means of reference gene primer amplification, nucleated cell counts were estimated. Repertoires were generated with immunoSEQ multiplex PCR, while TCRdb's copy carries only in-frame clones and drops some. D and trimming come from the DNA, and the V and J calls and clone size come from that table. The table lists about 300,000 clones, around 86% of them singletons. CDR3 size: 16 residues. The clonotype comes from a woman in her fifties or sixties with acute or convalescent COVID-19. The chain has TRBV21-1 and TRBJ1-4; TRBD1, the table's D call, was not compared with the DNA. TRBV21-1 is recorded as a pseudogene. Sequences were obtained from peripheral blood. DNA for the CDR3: TGTGCCAGCAGCAAAGAAAGGGGCAGGGCAGACGAAAAACTGTTTTTT. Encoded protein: CASSKERGRADEKLFF.